This T cell receptor beta chain was sequenced during a study of Graves' ophthalmopathy and Graves' hyperthyroidism. The overall study: At the time of initial diagnosis and before any treatment, peripheral blood was collected.

Hyperthyroidism cases were recent diagnoses of under 2 months' duration in people aged 18 to 65. Notes on the study in general: Discrimination between ophthalmopathy and stable hyperthyroidism by a 13-signature model showed 87.88% sensitivity and 75% to 84% specificity. Most expanded clonotypes from thyroid (those above 0.001 frequency) were also found in blood.

About this clonotype itself: No antigen is known for it.

RNA transcripts were the template, and TCR beta CDR3 regions were amplified from them. RT-PCR was first run with HTBI primers, then multiplex PCR in a second round. MiXCR, applied by TCRdb to the multiplex PCR reads, yields one record per CDR3 protein. Of hundreds of thousands of distinct CDR3 sequences in the sample, 22% are singletons; the top ten hold approximately 6.5%. Sequencing was done on a sample of peripheral blood. The TCR was taken from a woman under 30 with stable Graves' hyperthyroidism. Some clones in this sample may be carry-over from other donors' samples.

CDR3 sequence reads: CARGGTGSQETQYF. CDR3 nucleotide sequence: TGTGCTAGGGGAGGGACAGGGTCCCAAGAGACCCAGTACTTC. The chain has TRBV30 and TRBJ2-5; 9 bases are a match to TRBD1. Germline loops: CDR1 GTSNPN, CDR2 SVGIG (reference sequence). The CDR3 consists of 14 residues.